What follows are 31 T cell receptor beta chains derived from one specimen sequenced in a study of blood T cell repertoires in COVID-19. The assay was immunoSEQ multiplex PCR, and TCRdb's table has in-frame clones only and misses some. The table shows 85,000 to 100,000 clones, with more than 70% occurring only once. Sample: peripheral blood. The source is an older woman in a cohort sampled during active or convalescent COVID-19.

The count of this clone is one. The genes are TRBV28 and TRBJ2-5; 10 positions match TRBD1. In germline, CDR1 is MDHEN, CDR2 SYDVKM. This CDR3 has 15 residues. Trimming at V came to 8 bases and at J to 0 bases, leaving 6 bases not matched to a gene. The CDR3 loop is CASALGQGYQETQYF. The CDR3 coding sequence is TGTGCCAGCGCCCTGGGACAGGGGTACCAAGAGACCCAGTACTTC.

In this sample, this clone turned up once. The V gene is TRBV18, the J gene TRBJ1-5; maybe TRBD1 (5 bases). Germline assignment: CDR1 KGHSH and CDR2 LQKENI. The CDR3 is 14 amino acids. V was cut by 6 bases and J by 4 bases, with 13 bases left in between. CDR3 protein: CASSAGSSNQPQHF. The DNA of the CDR3 is TGTGCCAGCTCGGCAGGGTCGTCGAATCAGCCCCAGCATTTT.

The chain is built from TRBV10-3 and TRBJ1-1, with 7 bases lining up with TRBD1. The CDR3 is 13 residues long. Germline V gene sequence: CDR1 ENHRY, CDR2 SYGVKD. V shed 6 bases and J 11 bases; nucleotides not matched to a gene: 12. The CDR3 protein is CAISPRDRQEAFF. In DNA form, the CDR3 reads TGTGCCATCAGCCCCCGGGACAGACAAGAGGCTTTCTTT.

CDR3 in DNA: TGTGCCAGCAGCGCGGATTGGGGGCCGGATTCACCCCTCCACTTT. It translates to CASSADWGPDSPLHF. The rearrangement joins TRBV9 to TRBJ1-6; tentatively, D is TRBD1 (6 bases). The CDR3 sequence is 15 residues long. Trimming cost V 3 bases and J 8 bases, with 15 bases left between them. Germline values: CDR1 SGDLS, CDR2 YYNGEE.

CDR3 nucleotide sequence: TGTGCCAGCAGAATGGCCGGAAACACCATATATTTT. Its translation: CASRMAGNTIYF. The rearrangement links TRBV3-1 (or the pseudogene TRBV3-2) to TRBJ1-3; D uncertain. CDR1 is LGHDT, CDR2 YNNKEL, per germline (reference sequence). The V gene lost 6 bases and the J gene lost 4 bases, with 7 bases spanning the gap. The CDR3 runs 12 residues.

V gene TRBV7-9 combines with J gene TRBJ2-3, with 10 bases fitting TRBD2. The germline V gene has CDR1 SEHNR and CDR2 FQNEAQ (reference sequence). Trimming took 0 bases from V and 4 from J; bases not matched to a gene: 7. This CDR3 comprises 17 residues. CDR3 in amino acids: CASSLATSGITADTQYF. CDR3 in DNA: TGTGCCAGCAGCTTAGCTACTAGCGGGATCACGGCAGATACGCAGTATTTT.

The genes are TRBV5-5 and TRBJ1-5; D gene ambiguous. The CDR3 consists of 15 residues. The germline V gene has CDR1 SGHKS and CDR2 YYEKEE (reference sequence). With 0 bases removed from V and 1 base from J, the gap between germline ends came to 8 bases. The CDR3 DNA follows: TGTGCCAGCAGCTTGGCCCCAGCGAGCAATCAGCCCCAGCATTTT. It specifies CASSLAPASNQPQHF. Drawing the rest from reference TRBV5-5 and TRBJ1-5, the complete variable domain is DAGVTQSPTHLIKTRGQQVTLRCSPISGHKSVSWYQQVLGQGPQFIFQYYEKEERGRGNFPDRFSARQFPNYSSELNVNALLLGDSALYLCASSLAPASNQPQHFGDGTRLSIL.

The gene calls are TRBV7-9 and TRBJ1-1; TRBD1 is a possible D gene (6 bases). CDR1 and CDR2 from the germline V gene are SEHNR and FQNEAQ (reference sequence). This CDR3 has 13 amino acids. V lost 5 bases and J lost 8, with 15 bases in between. In nucleotides, the CDR3 is TGTGCCAGCAGCCACTCCCCTGACAGGGAAGCTTTCTTT. This sequence encodes CASSHSPDREAFF. Using reference TRBV7-9 and TRBJ1-1 for the parts outside the CDR3, the full variable domain is DTGVSQNPRHKITKRGQNVTFRCDPISEHNRLYWYRQTLGQGPEFLTYFQNEAQLEKSRLLSDRFSAERPKGSFSTLEIQRTEQGDSAMYLCASSHSPDREAFFGQGTRLTVV.

In this sample, this clone turned up once. This rearrangement joins TRBV6-5 to TRBJ1-2; 8 bases are shared with TRBD1. Trimming cost V 4 bases and J 4 bases; bases outside gene matches: 5. The CDR3 spans 14 residues. Germline lookup yields CDR1 MNHEY and CDR2 SVGAGI. The CDR3 loop is CASSSIGQGYGYTF. The CDR3 nucleotides are TGTGCCAGCAGTTCCATCGGACAGGGCTATGGCTACACCTTC.

The V gene is TRBV14, the J gene TRBJ2-1; a possible D gene is TRBD2 (5 bases). The germline V and J ends were trimmed by 5 bases and 7 bases, with 18 bases remaining between them. The CDR3 is 15 amino acids. From germline, CDR1 is SGHDN and CDR2 FVKESK. The CDR3 reads CASSSPDFLRNEQFF. CDR3 in DNA: TGTGCCAGCAGCTCCCCGGACTTTTTGAGGAATGAGCAGTTCTTC.

This rearrangement joins TRBV6-5 to TRBJ1-5, with D possibly matching TRBD1 (5 bases). The V end was cut by 2 bases, the J end by 5 bases, with 7 bases between. In germline, CDR1 is MNHEY, CDR2 SVGAGI. This CDR3 has 13 residues. The DNA of the CDR3 is TGTGCCAGCAGTTACGGGGCAGATCAGCCCCAGCATTTT. It codes for CASSYGADQPQHF.

CDR3 region: CATSDLGTSGWEQFF. In nucleotides, the CDR3 is TGTGCCACCAGTGACTTAGGGACTAGCGGGTGGGAGCAGTTCTTC. V usage is TRBV24-1 and J usage is TRBJ2-1; 12 positions match TRBD2. Germline CDR1 is KGHDR and CDR2 is SFDVKD. With V trimmed by 4 bases and J by 10 bases, 7 bases remained unmatched. The CDR3 spans 15 residues.

The V call is TRBV6-5, the J call TRBJ2-1; TRBD2 might be the D (5 bases). The V gene lost 2 bases and the J gene lost 8 bases, with 10 bases spanning the gap. The CDR3 spans 13 residues. The germline CDR1 and CDR2 sequences are MNHEY and SVGAGI. The DNA for the CDR3 is TGTGCCAGCAGTTACCGCGGCGGGCATGAGCAGTTCTTC. Residues: CASSYRGGHEQFF.

V and J are TRBV6-6 and TRBJ2-1, with 9 bases lining up with TRBD2. The germline gives CDR1 MNHNY, CDR2 SVGAGI (reference sequence). The CDR3 is made up of 16 amino acids. Losses at the gene ends were 3 bases for V and 1 base for J; bases not matched to a gene: 4. The CDR3 sequence is CASSYTSGPSYNEQFF. CDR3 bases: TGTGCCAGCAGTTATACTAGCGGGCCTTCCTACAATGAGCAGTTCTTC.

The chain carries TRBV15 and TRBJ1-2; tentative D call: TRBD1 (6 bases). The CDR3 consists of 13 residues. Trimming stripped 4 bases from V and 2 bases from J, with 8 bases between. The germline V gene encodes CDR1 LNHNV and CDR2 YYDKDF (reference sequence). In DNA form, the CDR3 reads TGTGCCACCAGCAAGGACAGAAACTATGGCTACACCTTC. It encodes CATSKDRNYGYTF.

J is TRBJ2-1 and V is TRBV28, with unresolved D. Trimming left V 2 bases short and J 5 bases short, with 7 bases between. The CDR3 has 13 amino acids. The germline CDR1 and CDR2 sequences are MDHEN and SYDVKM. The DNA of the CDR3 is TGTGCCAGCAGTTTACGGAGTCACAATGAGCAGTTCTTC. Translating gives CASSLRSHNEQFF.

This clone was recorded once. The chain is built from TRBV19 and TRBJ1-2; D uncertain. Germline V gene sequence: CDR1 LNHDA, CDR2 SQIVND (reference sequence). The CDR3 runs to 14 residues. The V end lost 5 bases, the J end lost 4 bases, and 14 bases lay between the germline ends. The CDR3 DNA reads as TGTGCCAGTAGTTTACGGGAGGGCCTCTATGGCTACACCTTC. Its protein is CASSLREGLYGYTF.

The chain links TRBV27 to TRBJ2-1; 11 bases are a match to TRBD2. J lost 6 bases, V lost 8 bases, and 18 bases had no gene match. CDR1 is MNHEY, CDR2 SMNVEV, per germline (reference sequence). This CDR3 is 18 amino acids long. The CDR3 DNA is TGTGCCAGCCGCGGGCGGCCGTTACTAGCGGGGGACTCCAATGAGCAGTTCTTC. It is translated as CASRGRPLLAGDSNEQFF.

The V and J genes are TRBV29-1 and TRBJ2-2; D is possibly TRBD1 (5 bases). CDR1 is SQVTM, CDR2 ANQGSEA, per germline. The CDR3 has 14 amino acids. V was pared by 6 bases and J by 0 bases, with 11 bases between. In nucleotides, the CDR3 is TGCAGCGTAAGGGGCCCAACGAACACCGGGGAGCTGTTTTTT. It codes for CSVRGPTNTGELFF.

This chain joins TRBV3-1 (or the pseudogene TRBV3-2) and TRBJ2-1, with TRBD2 identical over 12 bases. Per the germline V gene, CDR1 is LGHDT and CDR2 is YNNKEL (reference sequence). Unmatched junction bases numbered 4, after V lost 3 bases and J lost 7 bases. The CDR3 is 15 residues long. CDR3 protein: CASSHSGLAGNEQFF. DNA of the CDR3: TGTGCCAGCAGCCATTCCGGACTAGCGGGGAATGAGCAGTTCTTC.

This chain joins TRBV14 and TRBJ1-2; possible D gene TRBD1, 6 bases. There are 13 residues in the CDR3. V lost 4 bases and J 2 bases, leaving 8 bases between the germline ends. Germline assignment: CDR1 SGHDN and CDR2 FVKESK. The CDR3 loop reads CASSRTANYGYTF. The CDR3 DNA follows: TGTGCCAGCAGCCGGACAGCAAACTATGGCTACACCTTC.

The J gene is TRBJ2-1, the V gene TRBV5-1; D gene unclear. Germline lookup yields CDR1 SGHRS and CDR2 YFSETQ. V was shortened by 4 bases and J by 0 bases, with 11 bases between the two germline ends. This CDR3 contains 15 residues. The CDR3 nucleotides read TGCGCCAGCAGCCTCCAGTGGAGCTCCTACAATGAGCAGTTCTTC. Protein sequence: CASSLQWSSYNEQFF.

The chain links TRBV19 to TRBJ2-1; 7 nucleotides line up with TRBD1. Germline CDR1 LNHDA, CDR2 SQIVND (reference sequence). With 8 bases clipped from V and 6 bases from J, the junction kept 13 bases outside the gene matches. The CDR3 has 15 amino acids. DNA for the CDR3: TGTGCCAGTGAGAGGGGGCAGGGAAGGGTCAATGAGCAGTTCTTC. It yields the protein CASERGQGRVNEQFF.

The rearrangement uses TRBV2 and TRBJ1-5; the D gene is possibly TRBD1 (6 bases). Trimming left V 1 base short and J 7 bases short, with 11 bases between. Per the germline V gene, CDR1 is SNHLY and CDR2 is FYNNEI. The CDR3 has 14 amino acids. The CDR3 sequence is CASSEGGRRQPQHF. The CDR3 bases are TGTGCCAGCAGTGAAGGGGGGCGCAGGCAGCCCCAGCATTTT. The whole variable domain, filled in from reference TRBV2 and TRBJ1-5, reads EPEVTQTPSHQVTQMGQEVILRCVPISNHLYFYWYRQILGQKVEFLVSFYNNEISEKSEIFDDQFSVERPDGSNFTLKIRSTKLEDSAMYFCASSEGGRRQPQHFGDGTRLSIL.

The chain couples TRBV28 to TRBJ2-1, with 13 bases identical to TRBD2. The CDR3 loop spans 16 amino acids. Looked up from germline, CDR1 is MDHEN and CDR2 is SYDVKM. V lost 4 bases, J lost 7 bases, and 7 bases stayed unmatched. The CDR3 sequence: CASSSGLAGARNEQFF. In DNA, the CDR3 is TGTGCCAGCAGTTCCGGACTAGCGGGAGCGAGGAATGAGCAGTTCTTC.

The chain joins TRBV9 to TRBJ1-4; tentative D call: TRBD1 (6 bases). CDR1 is SGDLS and CDR2 is YYNGEE in the germline V gene. CDR3 length equals 16 residues. V lost 4 bases and J 7 bases, leaving 20 bases between the germline ends. The CDR3 loop is CASSPGQRGGTEKLFF. CDR3 in DNA: TGTGCCAGCAGCCCCGGACAGAGGGGGGGTACTGAAAAACTGTTTTTT.

The rearrangement uses TRBV18 and TRBJ2-1; 10 positions match TRBD2. V lost 2 bases to trimming and J lost 5 bases; unmatched junction nucleotides: 6. Per germline, CDR1 KGHSH and CDR2 LQKENI. This CDR3 region has 16 residues. This CDR3 reads CASSPGLAGANNEQFF. CDR3 DNA sequence: TGTGCCAGCTCACCAGGGCTAGCGGGGGCCAACAATGAGCAGTTCTTC.

The chain joins TRBV18 to TRBJ2-3, with a weak D call TRBD2 (6 bases). The CDR3 covers 17 residues. Trimming pared 1 base from V and 5 bases from J, leaving 19 bases between. CDR1 and CDR2 from the germline V gene are KGHSH and LQKENI. CDR3 region: CASSPLPPADGGDTQYF. CDR3 coding DNA: TGTGCCAGCTCACCACTTCCTCCAGCGGACGGGGGAGATACGCAGTATTTT.

The V and J genes are TRBV11-2 and TRBJ1-1; D is ambiguous. Germline values: CDR1 SGHAT, CDR2 FQNNGV. Trimming removed 3 bases at V and 6 bases at J, with 11 bases between. The length of the CDR3 is 13 residues. CDR3 sequence reads: CASSLPLGSEAFF. The CDR3 region has the DNA TGTGCCAGCAGCTTGCCACTAGGGTCTGAAGCTTTCTTT.

The J gene is TRBJ1-2, the V gene TRBV15, with a possible D match to TRBD1 (5 bases). Trimming removed 3 bases at V and 0 bases at J, with 17 bases between. The CDR3 runs 17 residues. Germline V gene lookup returns CDR1 LNHNV and CDR2 YYDKDF (reference sequence). CDR3 nucleotides: TGTGCCACCAGCAGGAGGGACGGGGGGGGAGCTAACTATGGCTACACCTTC. Amino acids: CATSRRDGGGANYGYTF.

This sequence joins TRBV4-2 and TRBJ1-1; 10 nucleotides line up with TRBD1. The CDR3 consists of 15 residues. The germline gives CDR1 LGHNA, CDR2 YNFKEQ. J was trimmed by 5 bases and V by 0 bases; bases with no gene match: 3. CDR3 coding DNA: TGTGCCAGCAGCCAAGACGAGGGACAGGGGACTGAAGCTTTCTTT. Its protein is CASSQDEGQGTEAFF.